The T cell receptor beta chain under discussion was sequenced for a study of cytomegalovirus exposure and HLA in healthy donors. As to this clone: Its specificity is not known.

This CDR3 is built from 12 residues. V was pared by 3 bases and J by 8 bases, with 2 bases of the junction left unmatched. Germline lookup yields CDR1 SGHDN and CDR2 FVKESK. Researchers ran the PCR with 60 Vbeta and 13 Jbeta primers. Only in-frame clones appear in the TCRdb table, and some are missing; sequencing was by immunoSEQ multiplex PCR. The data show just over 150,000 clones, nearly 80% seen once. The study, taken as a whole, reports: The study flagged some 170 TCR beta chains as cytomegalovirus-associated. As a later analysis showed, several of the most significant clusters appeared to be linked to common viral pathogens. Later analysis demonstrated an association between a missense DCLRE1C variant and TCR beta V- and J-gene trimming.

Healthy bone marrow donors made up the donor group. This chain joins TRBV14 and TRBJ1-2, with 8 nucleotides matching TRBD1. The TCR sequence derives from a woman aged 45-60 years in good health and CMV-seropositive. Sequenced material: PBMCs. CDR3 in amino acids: CASSQTGVGYTF. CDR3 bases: TGTGCCAGCAGCCAGACAGGGGTCGGCTACACCTTC.